This T cell receptor (beta chain) was captured by sequencing in a study of tumor and adjacent non-tumor tissue in lung cancer. CDR1 and CDR2 from the germline V gene are SQVTM and ANQGSEA. The CDR3 extends over 14 amino acids. Comments on this clonotype: An end of the junction differs from the germline gene, which may be a read error.

TCRbeta libraries were built with three rounds of nested PCR, modified from ARM-PCR. MiXCR, applied by TCRdb to the multiplex PCR reads, yields one record per CDR3 protein. The sample consists of some 80,000 distinct CDR3 sequences, 76% of them appearing once. The template was RNA from unsorted bulk tissue. This non-tumor lung sample came from over 3 cm beyond the tumor edge. What was sequenced was distant non-tumor lung tissue. The chain has TRBV29-1 and TRBJ1-2; D possibly corresponds to TRBD1 (5 bases). The TCR sequence derives from a man between 65 and 80 years old with non-small cell lung cancer. CDR3 bases: TGCGGCGTTGACCACACTGGCCAGGGCTCTGGCTACACCTTC. Encoded protein: CGVDHTGQGSGYTF.